This T cell receptor (beta chain) was captured in a study of cytomegalovirus exposure and HLA in healthy donors. Study-level results: DRB1 showed the most TCR associations and HLA-C the fewest in a later analysis, as rates varied by HLA locus. A reported reduction in N-insertions relative to the approximately 670-donor mean was seen in an Asian-associated ancestry cluster in a later analysis.

PCR was performed using 60 Vbeta and 13 Jbeta primers. Profiled with immunoSEQ multiplex PCR; TCRdb holds only in-frame clones, not every one. The sample has some 210,000 clones, 70% to 80% seen once; the top ten hold 3.5% to 4%. Note on this clone: As yet, its antigen is unknown.

The CDR3 extends over 14 amino acids. Germline V gene sequence: CDR1 MNHEY, CDR2 SVGAGI. The J segment lost 5 bases and the V segment lost 5 bases, leaving 7 bases of the junction unmatched. The sequenced sample was PBMCs. The V and J genes are TRBV6-5 and TRBJ2-3; TRBD1 matches at 7 bases. The source of this sequence is a male donor in good health and CMV-seronegative. CDR3 sequence: CASSTQGVGDTQYF. The DNA for the CDR3 is TGTGCCAGCAGTACCCAGGGGGTTGGAGATACGCAGTATTTT.